This TCR beta chain originates from a study of regulatory T cells in long-lasting Graves disease. Study-level information: The antithyroid drugs taken by newly diagnosed Graves' patients had been used for under 3 months.

This CDR3 has 12 residues. Germline-derived CDR1 and CDR2 are LGHDT and YNNKEL (reference sequence). V was cut by 3 bases and J by 7 bases, with 9 bases left in between. This clonotype appeared many times. Its antigen remains unknown. Specified time point: newly diagnosed GD, antithyroid drugs for less than 3 months. RNA from PBMCs was the source of the TCR library. General study findings and limits: There was favoring of TRBV28, TRBJ1-2 and TRBJ2-5 in persistent disease.

With iRepertoire HTBI primers and Arm-PCR of CDR3 regions, TCR beta libraries were built. One entry per CDR3 protein, called by TCRdb with MiXCR from the multiplex PCR reads. The data hold hundreds of thousands of distinct CDR3 sequences, with 16% observed a single time. Another study also made use of these data, one on T cells in Graves' hyperthyroidism and ophthalmopathy. That work adds: The study left out patients who had uncontrolled infection, other autoimmune disease, pregnancy or lactation.

The sequence derives from a woman aged 35-60 years with Graves disease. The material was peripheral blood mononuclear cells (PBMCs), obtained at new diagnosis, from a patient treated with antithyroid drugs. The gene calls are TRBV3-1 and TRBJ1-1; D gene unclear. CDR3: CASSHSAVEAFF. The CDR3 coding sequence is TGTGCCAGCAGCCACAGTGCCGTTGAAGCTTTCTTT.